This TCR beta chain appears in the sequencing data of a study of blood T cell repertoires in COVID-19. Study-level background: The study drew acute and convalescent COVID-19 samples from the United States, Italy and Spain.

Enrollment of patients from Seattle took place during active infection, with longitudinal follow-up. As handled by the study authors: Amplification of reference gene primers was used by the study to estimate nucleated cell counts. Measured with immunoSEQ multiplex PCR; TCRdb has only the in-frame clones, and not every one. For V, J and clone size, that table is used; D and trimming come from the DNA. Here the sample spans 250,000 to 350,000 clones, just over 90% being singletons. The CDR3 loop spans 14 amino acids. Germline V gene sequence: CDR1 SGHNT, CDR2 YYREEE (reference sequence). The V gene end was trimmed by 6 bases and the J gene end by 9 bases; junction bases not matched to a gene: 7.

Sample: peripheral blood. The TCR originated in a woman in her 30s with COVID-19, enrolled during active disease. V usage is TRBV5-4 and J usage is TRBJ2-1; TRBD2 matches 12 bases. CDR3 amino acids: CASTSGRALGEQFF. The CDR3 region has the DNA TGTGCCAGCACTAGCGGGAGGGCCTTGGGTGAGCAGTTCTTC.